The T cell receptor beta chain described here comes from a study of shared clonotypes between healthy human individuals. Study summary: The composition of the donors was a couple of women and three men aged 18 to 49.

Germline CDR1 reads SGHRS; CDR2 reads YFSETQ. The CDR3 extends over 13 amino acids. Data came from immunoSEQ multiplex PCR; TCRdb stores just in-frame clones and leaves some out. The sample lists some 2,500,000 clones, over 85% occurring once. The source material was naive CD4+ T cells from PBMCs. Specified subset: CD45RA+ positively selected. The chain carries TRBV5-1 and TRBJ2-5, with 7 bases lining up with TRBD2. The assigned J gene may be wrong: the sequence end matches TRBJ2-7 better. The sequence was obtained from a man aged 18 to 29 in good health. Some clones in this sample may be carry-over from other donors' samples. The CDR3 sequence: CASSASGTYEQYF. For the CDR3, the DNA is TGCGCCAGCAGCGCTAGCGGTACCTACGAGCAGTACTTC.